This T cell receptor beta chain was identified during a study of OX40 agonist ivuxolimab in advanced cancers. Study-wide context: In three patients, partial responses were observed, one with hepatocellular carcinoma and two with cutaneous melanoma. Study results and limitations: Circulating CD4+ and CD8+ T cells showed clonal expansion by week 6 at 0.1 to 3.0 mg/kg. Relatively little clonal expansion, among the lowest observed, appeared in partial responders at 0.1-3.0 mg/kg.

A note on this clone: As yet, its antigen is unknown.

Germline loops: CDR1 MDHEN, CDR2 SYDVKM. V shed 8 bases and J shed 7 bases, with 17 bases lying between them. The CDR3 runs 13 residues. Using immunoSEQ multiplex PCR, the repertoire was profiled, and TCRdb retains in-frame clones only, with some absent. The sample contains 55,000 to 95,000 clones, 88% of which appear only once. Blood samples were obtained at baseline, cycle 4 day 1, and cycle 7 day 1. This sequence joins TRBV28 and TRBJ1-2; D gene unclear. The TCR originated in an adult with an advanced solid tumor such as melanoma, head and neck, liver or kidney cancer. The material was CD4+ or CD8+ T cells sorted from blood, obtained in a trial of the OX40 agonist ivuxolimab. CDR3 amino acids: CASWAVSEGGYTF. CDR3 DNA sequence: TGTGCCAGCTGGGCCGTTTCTGAGGGTGGCTACACCTTC.